This T cell receptor beta chain was obtained from a study of response to subunit inactivated influenza vaccine. In its sample, this clonotype was seen a few times. The antigen remains undetermined. The CDR3 spans 14 residues. V dropped 1 base and J dropped 1 base, with 8 bases sitting between them. Germline V gene data show CDR1 as SGHRS and CDR2 as YFSETQ. Findings and limits, study-wide: It was the authors' suggestion that each seasonal influenza vaccination recruits few new T cells.

TCRdb re-called the RT-PCR reads with MiXCR, one entry per CDR3 protein. The repertoire includes roughly 290,000 distinct CDR3 sequences, roughly a fifth of them detected once, and approximately 10% sits in the top ten. The specimen comprised PBMCs from blood, sampled about 20 months after vaccination. The TCR was taken from a man aged 50-75 years who received an inactivated influenza vaccine. V gene TRBV5-1 combines with J gene TRBJ1-2; D remains unclear. CDR3 protein: CASSLRTVNYGYTF. DNA for the CDR3: TGCGCCAGCAGCTTGAGGACTGTTAACTATGGCTACACCTTC.